This record covers a single T cell receptor (beta chain). This sample stems from a study of cytotoxic CD8 clonotypes in ibrutinib-treated CLL. Across the whole study: By median around 70 months, about 12 had progressed and approximately 14 stayed remitted; responses had been 2 complete and roughly 25 partial.

There are 15 residues in the CDR3. Germline V gives CDR1 SNHLY, CDR2 FYNNEI. J was trimmed by 5 bases and V by 6 bases; bases with no gene match: 7. The data were produced by immunoSEQ multiplex PCR, yet TCRdb's version contains in-frame clones alone and is incomplete. The sample shows hundreds of thousands of clones, about 80% of them seen only once. The chain has TRBV2 and TRBJ1-4; TRBD1 aligns across 9 bases. The source of this sequence is a human donor with chronic lymphocytic leukemia. This material consisted of PBMCs, taken before ibrutinib treatment. This chain's CDR3 is CASRITGQGNEKLFF. The CDR3 nucleotides read TGTGCCAGCAGAATAACGGGACAGGGAAATGAAAAACTGTTTTTT.